Following are 14 T cell receptor beta chains from one sample sequenced in a study of Graves' ophthalmopathy and Graves' hyperthyroidism. The authors amplified TCR beta CDR3 regions, and they did so from RNA transcripts for repertoire sequencing. HTBI-primed first-round RT-PCR preceded second-round multiplex PCR. TCRdb redid the calling of the multiplex PCR reads with MiXCR, one entry per CDR3 protein. The data contain about 740,000 distinct CDR3 sequences, around 40% of them seen just once; the ten biggest clones take up 40% to 55%. Material for sequencing was peripheral blood. The receptors stem from an adult man with Graves' ophthalmopathy.

The genes are TRBV2 and TRBJ1-4; D call uncertain. V lost 3 bases and J 4 bases, leaving 12 bases between the germline ends. CDR1 and CDR2 (germline): SNHLY, FYNNEI. The CDR3 sequence is 15 residues long. This chain's CDR3 is CASSDLAANNEKLFF. For the CDR3, the DNA is TGTGCCAGCAGTGATCTGGCAGCAAATAATGAAAAACTGTTTTTT.

In this sample, this clonotype turned up a few times. V is TRBV13 and J is TRBJ2-7; 7 bases map to TRBD2. Germline assignment: CDR1 PRHDT and CDR2 FYEKMQ (reference sequence). The CDR3 is 15 amino acids. After removal of 5 bases from V and 3 bases from J, the junction contained 10 bases not matched to a gene. In DNA form, the CDR3 reads TGTGCCAGCAGCCAGGGAGCGGGACTATTCTACGAGCAGTACTTC. This translates into CASSQGAGLFYEQYF.

As for this clonotype: The final CDR3 position lacks the conserved phenylalanine or tryptophan, pointing to a likely read error. The chain uses TRBV19 and TRBJ1-3; TRBD1 is a possible D gene (5 bases). The CDR3 totals 15 residues. Germline lookup yields CDR1 LNHDA and CDR2 SQIVND (reference sequence). V was shortened by 3 bases and J by 2 bases, with 11 bases between the two germline ends. CDR3 nucleotides: TGTGCCAGTAGTATTGGGGGGGAGACTGGAAACACCATATATTCT. Translation gives CASSIGGETGNTIYS.

The sample holds many counts of this clonotype. This chain joins TRBV7-6 and TRBJ2-7; 10 bases match TRBD1. The germline V gene has CDR1 SGHVS and CDR2 FNYEAQ. V lost 2 bases, J lost 3 bases, and 4 bases stayed unmatched. The CDR3 length is 15 residues. CDR3 amino acids: CASSLFGTGVYEQYF. CDR3 DNA: TGTGCCAGCAGCTTATTCGGGACAGGGGTCTACGAGCAGTACTTC.

This clonotype came up a few times. This rearrangement joins TRBV20-1 to TRBJ1-4, with 7 bases identical to TRBD1. V gave up 5 bases and J gave up 8 bases; unmatched junction bases: 5. This CDR3 is built from 12 residues. Germline-derived CDR1 and CDR2 are DFQATT and SNEGSKA (reference sequence). The CDR3 DNA is TGCAGTGCTGGTCAGGGGGGAGAAAAACTGTTTTTT. As protein: CSAGQGGEKLFF.

This clonotype was counted a few times. The gene calls are TRBV6-5 and TRBJ2-7; 8 bases agree with TRBD2. Per the germline V gene, CDR1 is MNHEY and CDR2 is SVGAGI. CDR3 length: 15 amino acids. J gave up 0 bases and V 2 bases, and 3 bases lay outside the gene matches. DNA for the CDR3: TGTGCCAGCAGTTACCAGCGGGGGAGCTCCTACGAGCAGTACTTC. Translation: CASSYQRGSSYEQYF.

A note on this clonotype: This could be a read error, since a much larger clone is one nucleotide away. The rearrangement links TRBV7-9 to TRBJ2-5, with 14 nucleotides matching TRBD2. The CDR3 runs to 17 residues. Germline values: CDR1 SEHNR, CDR2 FQNEAQ (reference sequence). In DNA form, the CDR3 reads TGCGCCAGCAGCCTAACCGGGACTAGCGGGAGTGGAGAGACCCAGTACTTC. Encoded protein: CASSLTGTSGSGETQYF.

This clonotype showed up many times. The chain couples TRBV29-1 to TRBJ2-7; 7 nucleotides agree with TRBD1. Germline V lookup: CDR1 SQVTM, CDR2 ANQGSEA. V gave up 6 bases and J gave up 2 bases; unmatched junction bases: 7. This CDR3 has 13 amino acids. Here the CDR3 DNA reads TGCAGCGTGTTCCGGGACAGAACCTACGAGCAGTACTTC. Its protein is CSVFRDRTYEQYF.

This clonotype was observed at least ten times. The rearrangement joins TRBV7-6 to TRBJ2-7, with D possibly TRBD1 on 5 matching bases. The CDR3 spans 13 residues. Trimming removed 5 bases from V and 0 bases from J, with 8 bases in between. Germline V gene sequence: CDR1 SGHVS, CDR2 FNYEAQ. The CDR3 spells CASSQTASYEQYF. As DNA, the CDR3 is TGTGCCAGCAGCCAGACAGCCTCCTACGAGCAGTACTTC.

This clonotype was recorded a few times. The chain is built from TRBV6-1 and TRBJ2-7, with TRBD1 matching 7 bases. The CDR3 extends over 13 amino acids. Per the germline V gene, CDR1 is MNHNS and CDR2 is SASEGT. J gave up 2 bases and V 10 bases, and 8 bases lay outside the gene matches. The CDR3: CATRGKGPYEQYF. The DNA for the CDR3 is TGTGCCACCAGGGGGAAGGGGCCCTACGAGCAGTACTTC.

This clonotype was seen more than once but under ten times. The chain combines TRBV7-2 with TRBJ1-5, with D possibly matching TRBD1 (5 bases). V was shortened by 2 bases and J by 6 bases, with 14 bases between the two germline ends. CDR3 length: 15 residues. The V gene's germline CDR1 is SGHTA and CDR2 FQGNSA. The CDR3 DNA reads TGTGCCAGCAGCTTATCTGGGGGAAGGGGTCAGCCCCAGCATTTT. As protein: CASSLSGGRGQPQHF.

The genes are TRBV7-2 and TRBJ1-2; D is ambiguous. The CDR3 is 13 amino acids. The germline V gene encodes CDR1 SGHTA and CDR2 FQGNSA. V was pared by 1 base and J by 6 bases, with 9 bases between. CDR3 nucleotides: TGTGCCAGCAGCTTAGAGCAGGTCGATGGCTACACCTTC. This gives the protein CASSLEQVDGYTF.

The chain links TRBV5-5 to TRBJ2-7; 7 nucleotides line up with TRBD1. This CDR3 spans 11 amino acids. V lost 3 bases to trimming and J lost 6 bases; unmatched junction nucleotides: 0. CDR1 is SGHKS, CDR2 YYEKEE, per germline (reference sequence). The CDR3 nucleotides are TGTGCCAGCAGCTGGGACAGCGAGCAGTACTTC. This translates into CASSWDSEQYF.

V gene TRBV25-1 combines with J gene TRBJ1-2; D is possibly TRBD1 (5 bases). V lost 6 bases to trimming and J lost 3 bases, with 11 bases between them. Looked up from germline, CDR1 is MGHDK and CDR2 is SYGVNS. The CDR3 sequence is 13 residues long. The CDR3 region has the DNA TGTGCCAGCAGCGCAGGGTATCACTATGGCTACACCTTC. Its translation is CASSAGYHYGYTF.